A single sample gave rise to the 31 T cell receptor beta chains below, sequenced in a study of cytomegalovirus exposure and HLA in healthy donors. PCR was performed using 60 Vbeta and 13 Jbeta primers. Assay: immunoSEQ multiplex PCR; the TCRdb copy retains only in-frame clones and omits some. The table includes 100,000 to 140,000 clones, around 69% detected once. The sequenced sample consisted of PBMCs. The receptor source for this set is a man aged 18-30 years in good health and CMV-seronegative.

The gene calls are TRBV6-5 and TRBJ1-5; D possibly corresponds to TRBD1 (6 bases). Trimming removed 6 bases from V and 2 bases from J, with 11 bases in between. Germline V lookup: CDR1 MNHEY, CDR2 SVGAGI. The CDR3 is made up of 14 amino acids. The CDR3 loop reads CASRSRQGNQPQHF. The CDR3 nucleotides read TGTGCCAGCAGATCGCGACAGGGCAATCAGCCCCAGCATTTT.

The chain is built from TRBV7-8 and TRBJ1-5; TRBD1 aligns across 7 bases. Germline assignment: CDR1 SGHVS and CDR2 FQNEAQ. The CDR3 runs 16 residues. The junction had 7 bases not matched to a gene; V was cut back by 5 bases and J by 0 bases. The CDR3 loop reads CASSLKQGYSNQPQHF. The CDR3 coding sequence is TGTGCCAGCAGCCTAAAACAGGGGTATAGCAATCAGCCCCAGCATTTT. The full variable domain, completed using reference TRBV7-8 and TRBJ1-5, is GAGVSQSPRYKVAKRGQDVALRCDPISGHVSLFWYQQALGQGPEFLTYFQNEAQLDKSGLPSDRFFAERPEGSVSTLKIQRTQQEDSAVYLCASSLKQGYSNQPQHFGDGTRLSIL.

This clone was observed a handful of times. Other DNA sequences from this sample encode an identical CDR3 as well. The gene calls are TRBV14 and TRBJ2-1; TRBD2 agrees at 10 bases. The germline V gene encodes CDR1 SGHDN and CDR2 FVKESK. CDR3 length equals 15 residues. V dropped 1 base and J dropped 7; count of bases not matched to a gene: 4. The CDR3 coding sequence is TGTGCCAGCAGCCAAGCAGCGGGGGGGCCTAATGAGCAGTTCTTC. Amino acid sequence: CASSQAAGGPNEQFF. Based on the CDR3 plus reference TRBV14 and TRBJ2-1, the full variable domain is EAGVTQFPSHSVIEKGQTVTLRCDPISGHDNLYWYRRVMGKEIKFLLHFVKESKQDESGMPNNRFLAERTGGTYSTLKVQPAELEDSGVYFCASSQAAGGPNEQFFGPGTRLTVL.

CDR3 nucleotides: TGCAGCGTCAAGGGGCTTCTCCGACGGGGCTACACCTTC. Amino acid sequence: CSVKGLLRRGYTF. The chain is built from TRBV29-1 and TRBJ1-2; tentatively, D is TRBD1 (5 bases). This CDR3 spans 13 amino acids. The germline CDR1 and CDR2 sequences are SQVTM and ANQGSEA. The ends were cut back, 6 bases at V and 8 bases at J, with 19 bases in the middle.

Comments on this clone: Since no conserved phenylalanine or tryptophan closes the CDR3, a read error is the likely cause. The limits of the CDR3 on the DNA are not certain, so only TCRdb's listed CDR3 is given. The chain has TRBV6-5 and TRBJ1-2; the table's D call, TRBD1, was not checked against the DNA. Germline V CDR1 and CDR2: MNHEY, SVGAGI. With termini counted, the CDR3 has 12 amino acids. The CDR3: CASSSPGTGLFS.

The chain's CDR3 is CASSSLSFGGRDQPQHF. For the CDR3, the DNA is TGTGCCAGCAGTTCGCTCAGTTTTGGGGGCAGGGATCAGCCCCAGCATTTT. The rearrangement uses TRBV28 and TRBJ1-5; tentative D call: TRBD1 (6 bases). The CDR3 runs 17 residues. Germline values: CDR1 MDHEN, CDR2 SYDVKM. V shed 4 bases and J shed 5 bases, with 21 bases lying between them.

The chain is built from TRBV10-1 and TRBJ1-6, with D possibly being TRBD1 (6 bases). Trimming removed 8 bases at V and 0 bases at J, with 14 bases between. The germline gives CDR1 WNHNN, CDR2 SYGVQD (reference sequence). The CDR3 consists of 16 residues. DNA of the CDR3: TGCGCCAGCTCGGGGGGGCCGAGCTCCTATAATTCACCCCTCCACTTT. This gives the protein CASSGGPSSYNSPLHF.

The CDR3 here is CASSWIGGADTQYF. Here the CDR3 DNA reads TGCGCCAGCAGCTGGATAGGGGGGGCAGATACGCAGTATTTT. J is TRBJ2-3 and V is TRBV5-1; D might be TRBD2 (7 bases). Germline CDR1 SGHRS, CDR2 YFSETQ. Trimming left V 3 bases short and J 4 bases short, with 12 bases between. The CDR3 spans 14 residues.

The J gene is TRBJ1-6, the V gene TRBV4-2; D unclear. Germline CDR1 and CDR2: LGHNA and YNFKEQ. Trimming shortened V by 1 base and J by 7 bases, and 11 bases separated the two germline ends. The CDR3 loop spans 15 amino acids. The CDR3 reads CASSQVASLNSPLHF. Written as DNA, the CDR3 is TGTGCCAGCAGCCAAGTCGCTAGCTTAAATTCACCCCTCCACTTT.

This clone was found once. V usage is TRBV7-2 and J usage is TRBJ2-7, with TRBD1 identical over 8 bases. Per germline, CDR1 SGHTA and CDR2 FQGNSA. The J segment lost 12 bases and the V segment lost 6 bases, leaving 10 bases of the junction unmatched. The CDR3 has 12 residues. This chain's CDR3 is CASSYANRGAYF. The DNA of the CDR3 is TGTGCCAGCAGTTACGCAAACAGGGGGGCGTACTTC.

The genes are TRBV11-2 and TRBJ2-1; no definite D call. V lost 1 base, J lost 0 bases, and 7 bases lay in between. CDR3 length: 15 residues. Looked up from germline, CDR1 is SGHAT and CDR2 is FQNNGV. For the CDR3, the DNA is TGTGCCAGCAGCTTAGTGCCTAGCTCCTACAATGAGCAGTTCTTC. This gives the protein CASSLVPSSYNEQFF.

Here the CDR3 DNA reads TGTGCCAGCAGTTTATTACGACAGGGGGCGTCCGATGGGGCCAACGTCCTGACTTTC. Translation gives CASSLLRQGASDGANVLTF. The V call is TRBV28, the J call TRBJ2-6; 10 bases align to TRBD1. Germline CDR1 is MDHEN and CDR2 is SYDVKM. V shed 1 base, J shed 3 bases, and the junction held 9 bases outside the gene matches. The CDR3 is 19 amino acids.

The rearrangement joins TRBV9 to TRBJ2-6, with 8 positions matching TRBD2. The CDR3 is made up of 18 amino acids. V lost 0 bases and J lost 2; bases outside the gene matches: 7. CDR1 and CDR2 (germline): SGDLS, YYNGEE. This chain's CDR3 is CASSVGTRGGPGANVLTF. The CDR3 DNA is TGTGCCAGCAGCGTAGGTACCCGGGGGGGCCCTGGGGCCAACGTCCTGACTTTC.

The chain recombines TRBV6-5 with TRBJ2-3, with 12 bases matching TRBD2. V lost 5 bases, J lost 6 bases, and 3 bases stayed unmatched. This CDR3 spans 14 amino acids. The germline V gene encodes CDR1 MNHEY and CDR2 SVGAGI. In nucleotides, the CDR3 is TGTGCCAGCAGTCTAGCGGGGGGGCCGGATACGCAGTATTTT. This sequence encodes CASSLAGGPDTQYF.

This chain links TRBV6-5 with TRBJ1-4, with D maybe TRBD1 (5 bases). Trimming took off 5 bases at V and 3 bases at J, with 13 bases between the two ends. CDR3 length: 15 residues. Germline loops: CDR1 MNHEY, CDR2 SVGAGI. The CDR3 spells CASSAAGRANEKLFF. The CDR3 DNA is TGTGCCAGCAGTGCCGCCGGCAGGGCTAATGAAAAACTGTTTTTT.

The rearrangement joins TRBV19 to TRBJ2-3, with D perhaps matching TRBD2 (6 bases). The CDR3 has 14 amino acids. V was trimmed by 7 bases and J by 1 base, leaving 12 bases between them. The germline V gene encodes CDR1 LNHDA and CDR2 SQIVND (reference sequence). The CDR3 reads CASTLRGRTDTQYF. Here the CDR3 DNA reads TGTGCCAGTACCTTGCGGGGCCGCACAGATACGCAGTATTTT.

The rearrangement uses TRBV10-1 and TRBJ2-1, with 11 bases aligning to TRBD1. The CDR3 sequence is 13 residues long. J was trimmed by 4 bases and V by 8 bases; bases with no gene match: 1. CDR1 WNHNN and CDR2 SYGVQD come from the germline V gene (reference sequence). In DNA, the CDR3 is TGCGCCAGCCGGGACAGGGGGTACAATGAGCAGTTCTTC. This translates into CASRDRGYNEQFF.

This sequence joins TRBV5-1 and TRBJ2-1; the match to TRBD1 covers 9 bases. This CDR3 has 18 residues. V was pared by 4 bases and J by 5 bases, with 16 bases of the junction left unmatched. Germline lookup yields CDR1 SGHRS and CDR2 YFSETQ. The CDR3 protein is CASSLNPPGQGFNNEQFF. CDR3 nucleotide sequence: TGCGCCAGCAGCCTAAACCCTCCGGGACAGGGCTTTAACAATGAGCAGTTCTTC.

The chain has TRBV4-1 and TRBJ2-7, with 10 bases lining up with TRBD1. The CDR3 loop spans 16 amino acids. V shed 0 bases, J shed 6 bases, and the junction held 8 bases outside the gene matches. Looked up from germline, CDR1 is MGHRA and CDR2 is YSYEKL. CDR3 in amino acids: CASSQDGTGETSEQYF. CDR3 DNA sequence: TGCGCCAGCAGCCAAGATGGGACAGGGGAAACGAGCGAGCAGTACTTC.

In nucleotides, the CDR3 is TGTGCCATCAGTGGACCGACAGATAACTATGGCTACACCTTC. This encodes CAISGPTDNYGYTF. The chain combines TRBV10-3 with TRBJ1-2; D perhaps matches TRBD1 (5 bases). Germline CDR1 ENHRY, CDR2 SYGVKD. The length of the CDR3 is 14 residues. Trimming pared 4 bases from V and 1 base from J, leaving 10 bases between.

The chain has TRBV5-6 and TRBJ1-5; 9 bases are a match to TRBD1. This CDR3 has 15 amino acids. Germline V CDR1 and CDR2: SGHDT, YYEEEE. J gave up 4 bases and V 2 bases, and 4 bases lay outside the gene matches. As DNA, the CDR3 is TGTGCCAGCAGCTTTCAGGACAGGGGTAATCAGCCCCAGCATTTT. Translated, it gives CASSFQDRGNQPQHF.

CDR3 nucleotide sequence: TGTGCCAGCAGTTTAGTGGCCAGAAACTACGAGCAGTACTTC. The encoded protein is CASSLVARNYEQYF. J is TRBJ2-7 and V is TRBV28; D not resolved. Deletions cut 2 bases from V and 3 bases from J, with 11 bases between. CDR1 and CDR2 (germline): MDHEN, SYDVKM. The CDR3 covers 14 residues.

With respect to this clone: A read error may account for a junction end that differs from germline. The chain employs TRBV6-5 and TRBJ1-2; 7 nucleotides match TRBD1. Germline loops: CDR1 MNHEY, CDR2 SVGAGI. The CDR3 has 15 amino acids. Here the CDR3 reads CASSQRQGANYGYPF. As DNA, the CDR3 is TGTGCCAGCAGTCAAAGACAGGGAGCTAACTATGGCTACCCCTTC.

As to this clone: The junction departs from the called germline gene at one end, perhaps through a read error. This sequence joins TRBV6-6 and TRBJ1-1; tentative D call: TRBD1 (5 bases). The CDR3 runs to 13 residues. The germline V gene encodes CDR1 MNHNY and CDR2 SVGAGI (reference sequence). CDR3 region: CASSSWADTEAFF. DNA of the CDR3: TGTGCCAGCAGTAGTTGGGCGGACACTGAGGCTTTCTTT.

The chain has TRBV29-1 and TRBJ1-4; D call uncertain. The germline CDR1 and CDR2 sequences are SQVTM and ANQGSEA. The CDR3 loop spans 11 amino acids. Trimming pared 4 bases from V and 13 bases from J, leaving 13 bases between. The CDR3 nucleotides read TGCAGCGTTGGGCAGGCCAGTGGACTGTTTTTT. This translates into CSVGQASGLFF. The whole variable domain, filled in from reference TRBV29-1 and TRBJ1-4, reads SAVISQKPSRDICQRGTSLTIQCQVDSQVTMMFWYRQQPGQSLTLIATANQGSEATYESGFVIDKFPISRPNLTFSTLTVSNMSPEDSSIYLCSVGQASGLFFGSGTQLSVL.

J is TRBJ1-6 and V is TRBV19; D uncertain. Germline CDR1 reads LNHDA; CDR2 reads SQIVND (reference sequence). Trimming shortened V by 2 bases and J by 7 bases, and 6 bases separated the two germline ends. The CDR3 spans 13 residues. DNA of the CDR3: TGTGCCAGTAGTATAATAGCAAATTCACCCCTCCACTTT. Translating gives CASSIIANSPLHF.

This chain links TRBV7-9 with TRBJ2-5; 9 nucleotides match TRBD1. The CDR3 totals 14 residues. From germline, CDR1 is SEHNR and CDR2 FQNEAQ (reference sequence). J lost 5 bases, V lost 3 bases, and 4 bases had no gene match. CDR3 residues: CASSFGTGTETQYF. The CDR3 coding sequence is TGTGCCAGCAGCTTCGGGACAGGGACGGAGACCCAGTACTTC. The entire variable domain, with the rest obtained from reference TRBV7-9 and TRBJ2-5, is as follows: DTGVSQNPRHKITKRGQNVTFRCDPISEHNRLYWYRQTLGQGPEFLTYFQNEAQLEKSRLLSDRFSAERPKGSFSTLEIQRTEQGDSAMYLCASSFGTGTETQYFGPGTRLLVL.

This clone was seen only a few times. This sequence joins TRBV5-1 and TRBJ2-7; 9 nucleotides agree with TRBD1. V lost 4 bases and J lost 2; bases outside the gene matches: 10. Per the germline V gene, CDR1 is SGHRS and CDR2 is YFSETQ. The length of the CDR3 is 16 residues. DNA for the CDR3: TGCGCCAGCAGCCAGATAGGAGGACAGGGGACCTACGAGCAGTACTTC. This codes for CASSQIGGQGTYEQYF.

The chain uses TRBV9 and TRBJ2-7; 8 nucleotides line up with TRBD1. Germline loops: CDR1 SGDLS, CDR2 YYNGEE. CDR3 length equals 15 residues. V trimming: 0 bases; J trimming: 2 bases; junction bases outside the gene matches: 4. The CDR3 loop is CASSVGAGGTYEQYF. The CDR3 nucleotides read TGTGCCAGCAGCGTAGGAGCAGGGGGCACCTACGAGCAGTACTTC. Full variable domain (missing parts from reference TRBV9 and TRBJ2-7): DSGVTQTPKHLITATGQRVTLRCSPRSGDLSVYWYQQSLDQGLQFLIQYYNGEERAKGNILERFSAQQFPDLHSELNLSSLELGDSALYFCASSVGAGGTYEQYFGPGTRLTVT.

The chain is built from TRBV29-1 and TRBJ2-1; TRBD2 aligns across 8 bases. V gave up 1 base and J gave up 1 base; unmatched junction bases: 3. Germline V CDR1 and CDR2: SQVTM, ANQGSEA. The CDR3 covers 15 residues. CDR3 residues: CSVEGGGQSYNEQFF. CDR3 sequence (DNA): TGCAGCGTTGAAGGCGGGGGGCAATCCTACAATGAGCAGTTCTTC.

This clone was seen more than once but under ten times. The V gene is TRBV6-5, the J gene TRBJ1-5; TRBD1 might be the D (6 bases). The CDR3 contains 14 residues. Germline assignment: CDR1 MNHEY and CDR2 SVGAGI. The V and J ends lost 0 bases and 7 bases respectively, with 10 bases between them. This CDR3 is CASSYSTGQQPQHF. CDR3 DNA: TGTGCCAGCAGTTACTCGACAGGTCAGCAGCCCCAGCATTTT.